Given below is one T cell receptor beta chain in context. In its sample, this clonotype was seen many times. The clone's antigen remains unknown. No base quality information exists; no much larger clone differs at one position. Trimming costs V 5 bases and J 3 bases, and their ends lie 13 bases apart. The germline V gene yields SGHTA for CDR1 and FQGNSA for CDR2. The CDR3 sequence holds 14 residues, the cysteine and phenylalanine included. The entry retains the CDR3 DNA only, 42 bases that are in frame from base 1. The sample is drawn from a study of T cell repertoires in cytomegalovirus infection (dated by TCRdb to about 2019). In terms of the full investigation: Because public TCR beta signatures pointed to carriage of CMV infection together with the matching HLA type, the HLA type of each donor mattered for the analysis. Results and caveats for the whole study, not just this receptor: The ex vivo response was dominated by HLA-C-restricted CMV-specific TCR beta clonotypes, which also provided the single most frequent clonotype in two of eight donors. Cumulative frequency of public TCR beta family members discriminated carriers of CMV infection plus the relevant HLA type in this cohort and an independent 352-donor cohort.

Sequencing instrument: Illumina HiSeq 1500. The public reads were run again by TCRdb, first through fastp at Q25 and then through MiXCR, and only productive beta chains were kept. Rows are unified per CDR3 protein, each entry keeping the most common DNA and genes. The sample profile shows 350,000 to 450,000 distinct CDR3 sequences; around 18% of them were found once. The ten top clones hold 7.5% to 9.5% of the sample. The sequenced sample consisted of PBMCs. The receptor chain draws on TRBV7-2 and TRBJ1-1; the D gene is perhaps TRBD1, from 6 matching bases. This sequence was found in a human donor in good health (CMV status not recorded). Some clones in this sample may be carry-over from other donors' samples. DNA sequence: TGTGCCAGCAGCCTCTATGACAGGTACACTGAAGCTTTCTTT. Its translation is CASSLYDRYTEAFF.